The source of this T cell receptor beta chain is a study of cytomegalovirus exposure and HLA in healthy donors. Study-wide background: A prior analysis found about 120 million unique TCR beta sequences from approximately 200 million T cells. The Caucasian-associated ancestry cluster contained 81% of the approximately 390 genotyped donors.

Notes on the study in general: CMV serostatus was the only recorded immune exposure for donors. A later analysis showed that HLA-associated TCR beta chains had undergone more clonal expansion than equally common others.

As to this clone: Its specificity is unknown.

Use of 60 Vbeta and 13 Jbeta primers characterized the PCR. Profiled with immunoSEQ multiplex PCR; TCRdb holds only in-frame clones, not every one. The sample consists of 150,000 to 200,000 clones, around 76% of them appearing once. Trimming took 8 bases from V and 4 from J; bases not matched to a gene: 6. The CDR3 contains 14 residues. CDR1 is LNHDA and CDR2 is SQIVND in the germline V gene (reference sequence). The chain combines TRBV19 with TRBJ1-5, with TRBD1 identical over 9 bases. The TCR comes from a girl aged 10 to 17 in good health and CMV-seropositive. Specimen: PBMCs. The CDR3 nucleotides read TGTGCCAGTTTGGACAGGGGCAAGAATCAGCCCCAGCATTTT. This gives the protein CASLDRGKNQPQHF.